This T cell receptor (beta chain) stems from a study of blood T cell repertoires in COVID-19. The wider study: The origin of the acute and convalescent COVID-19 samples was the United States, Italy and Spain. Sources were T cells, B-cell-depleted T cells, or PBMCs; the material itself was cDNA or gDNA.

Original processing methods: Estimates of nucleated cell counts were drawn from the amplification of reference gene primers. The method was immunoSEQ multiplex PCR; TCRdb's version includes in-frame clones alone and lacks a portion of them. D and trimming were read from the DNA, whereas the V and J calls and clone size are those reported in that table. The table has over 150,000 clones, 70% to 90% seen once. The CDR3 consists of 15 residues. V was cut by 2 bases and J by 1 base, with 12 bases left in between. CDR1 is MNHEY and CDR2 is SVGAGI in the germline V gene. This sequence was found in a man aged 40-50 years with acute or convalescent COVID-19. Sequencing was performed on peripheral blood. The chain couples TRBV6-5 to TRBJ2-7; D may be TRBD1 (6 bases). The CDR3 is CASSYRDQGSYEQYF. CDR3 DNA sequence: TGTGCCAGCAGTTACCGGGATCAGGGGTCCTACGAGCAGTACTTC.